This entry lists 11 T cell receptor beta chains sequenced from one sample in a study of shared clonotypes between healthy human individuals. Libraries were prepared by immunoSEQ multiplex PCR; TCRdb keeps only in-frame clonotypes and omits some of them. Here the sample spans roughly 1,000,000 clones, 78% being singletons. The material sequenced was memory CD4+ T cells from PBMCs. Subset of the sample: CD45RA-negative fraction. These receptors originate from a man aged 18-30 years in good health. Some clones in this sample may be carry-over from other donors' samples.

The J gene is TRBJ1-2, the V gene TRBV11-2, with a tentative D call TRBD1 (5 bases). From germline, CDR1 is SGHAT and CDR2 FQNNGV. The CDR3 totals 14 residues. The V and J ends lost 5 bases and 6 bases respectively, with 16 bases between them. The DNA of the CDR3 is TGTGCCAGCAGCCCGCAAAATCCAGGGAATGGCTACACCTTC. Protein: CASSPQNPGNGYTF.

The gene calls are TRBV5-6 and TRBJ2-7; TRBD1 might be the D (5 bases). Germline assignment: CDR1 SGHDT and CDR2 YYEEEE. This CDR3 comprises 13 residues. Trimming removed 8 bases at V and 0 bases at J, with 12 bases between. This chain's CDR3 is CASGRQNSYEQYF. The CDR3 DNA is TGTGCCAGTGGCCGACAGAACTCCTACGAGCAGTACTTC.

The chain combines TRBV19 with TRBJ2-3; 10 bases align to TRBD1. Germline V CDR1 and CDR2: LNHDA, SQIVND (reference sequence). The CDR3 extends over 16 amino acids. With V trimmed by 4 bases and J by 0 bases, 4 bases remained unmatched. The CDR3 loop is CASSTGTGVSTDTQYF. The CDR3 coding sequence is TGTGCCAGTAGTACCGGGACAGGGGTTAGCACAGATACGCAGTATTTT. Full variable domain (missing parts from reference TRBV19 and TRBJ2-3): DGGITQSPKYLFRKEGQNVTLSCEQNLNHDAMYWYRQDPGQGLRLIYYSQIVNDFQKGDIAEGYSVSREKKESFPLTVTSAQKNPTAFYLCASSTGTGVSTDTQYFGPGTRLTVL.

The chain links TRBV10-1 to TRBJ2-1; no reliable D call. Per germline, CDR1 WNHNN and CDR2 SYGVQD (reference sequence). The CDR3 is 13 amino acids. V lost 6 bases to trimming and J lost 5 bases, with 11 bases between them. The CDR3 nucleotides read TGCGCCAGCAGCGGTGGTCGCGACAATGAGCAGTTCTTC. This translates into CASSGGRDNEQFF.

The chain employs TRBV2 and TRBJ2-5, with TRBD1 matching over 10 bases. The CDR3 spans 16 residues. The trim removed 8 bases at V and 7 bases at J, leaving 16 bases unmatched. The germline V gene has CDR1 SNHLY and CDR2 FYNNEI. CDR3 DNA sequence: TGTGCCAGCGAGGCCGGAAGGGACAGGGGCCCGGGGACCCAGTACTTC. This encodes CASEAGRDRGPGTQYF.

The sample holds a few counts of this clone. This chain connects TRBV28 to TRBJ2-5; D is undetermined. The CDR3 runs 13 residues. Germline V lookup: CDR1 MDHEN, CDR2 SYDVKM. V was clipped by 6 bases and J by 2 bases, with 10 bases between them. The CDR3 DNA is TGTGCCAGCAGACAAGGACGGCAAGAGACCCAGTACTTC. Protein: CASRQGRQETQYF.

This clone was found once. The chain uses TRBV11-1 and TRBJ2-1; D remains ambiguous. Germline V gene sequence: CDR1 SGHAT, CDR2 FQDESV (reference sequence). Trimming pared 3 bases from V and 14 bases from J, leaving 17 bases between. The CDR3 contains 13 residues. CDR3 residues: CASSLVLGASEFF. The CDR3, as DNA: TGTGCCAGCAGCTTGGTCCTTGGAGCTTCCGAGTTCTTC. Full variable domain (rest looked up from reference TRBV11-1 and TRBJ2-1): EAEVAQSPRYKITEKSQAVAFWCDPISGHATLYWYRQILGQGPELLVQFQDESVVDDSQLPKDRFSAERLKGVDSTLKIQPAELGDSAMYLCASSLVLGASEFFGPGTRLTVL.

The chain links TRBV28 to TRBJ1-3; D not resolved. V lost 7 bases and J lost 4, with 11 bases in between. Germline CDR1 MDHEN, CDR2 SYDVKM. There are 13 residues in the CDR3. CDR3 sequence (DNA): TGTGCCAGCACCACCCTGGCAGGAAACACCATATATTTT. This codes for CASTTLAGNTIYF.

This clone was counted once. The V call is TRBV28, the J call TRBJ2-5, with a weak D call TRBD2 (6 bases). CDR1 is MDHEN and CDR2 is SYDVKM in the germline V gene. Trimming shortened V by 3 bases and J by 11 bases, and 16 bases separated the two germline ends. The CDR3 contains 13 residues. CDR3 loop: CASSLSGGRSQYF. CDR3 DNA: TGTGCCAGCAGTTTGAGTGGGGGGAGATCTCAGTACTTC.

CDR3 sequence (DNA): TGTGCCAGCAGCGCCGACAGGGTGGCTGGGGCCAACGTCCTGACTTTC. It translates to CASSADRVAGANVLTF. The chain carries TRBV9 and TRBJ2-6, with 7 bases that match TRBD1. The length of the CDR3 is 16 residues. Per the germline V gene, CDR1 is SGDLS and CDR2 is YYNGEE. V lost 3 bases to trimming and J lost 2 bases; unmatched junction nucleotides: 5.

This sequence joins TRBV7-9 and TRBJ2-7; possibly TRBD1 for D (6 bases). CDR1 SEHNR and CDR2 FQNEAQ come from the germline V gene (reference sequence). The V and J ends lost 1 base and 4 bases respectively, with 14 bases between them. This CDR3 has 15 amino acids. This chain's CDR3 is CASSLEGTRRYEQYF. Written as DNA, the CDR3 is TGTGCCAGCAGCTTAGAAGGGACACGGAGGTACGAGCAGTACTTC. The full variable domain, its missing parts supplied by reference TRBV7-9 and TRBJ2-7, is DTGVSQNPRHKITKRGQNVTFRCDPISEHNRLYWYRQTLGQGPEFLTYFQNEAQLEKSRLLSDRFSAERPKGSFSTLEIQRTEQGDSAMYLCASSLEGTRRYEQYFGPGTRLTVT.